The rows below give T cell receptor beta chains drawn from one sample of a study of human T cells and chemical hapten exposure. TCRdb independently ran MiXCR on the RACE reads; one entry per CDR3 protein. The sample contains about 52,000 distinct CDR3 sequences, roughly 10% of which appear only once. Sequenced material: whole blood, taken in connection with sensitization to the hapten diphenylcyclopropenone (DPC). The receptors shown here come from a woman aged 40 to 55 with alopecia areata. Some clones in this sample may be carry-over from other donors' samples. Both conserved end residues are part of each CDR3. The order of the fields is V gene, clone size, D gene, J gene, CDR3 protein, CDR3 DNA. The D gene is left open where the match is weak. Only some rows state a clone size, as once, few, many or a class for expanded clones.

TRBV12-3/TRBV12-4	many	NA	TRBJ2-7	CASRPDRIPYEQYF	TGTGCCAGCAGGCCTGACAGGATCCCCTACGAGCAGTACTTC
TRBV7-6	many	NA	TRBJ2-7	CASSLVSHEQYF	TGTGCCAGCAGCTTAGTTAGTCACGAGCAGTACTTC
TRBV12-3/TRBV12-4	few	NA	TRBJ1-1	CASRLYTLGAGTNTEAFF	TGTGCCAGCAGACTCTACACCCTGGGAGCGGGGACGAACACTGAAGCTTTCTTT
TRBV28	many	NA	TRBJ1-5	CASSYYSNQPQHF	TGTGCCAGCAGCTATTATAGCAATCAGCCCCAGCATTTT
TRBV7-2	many	NA	TRBJ1-5	CASSLVFNQPQHF	TGTGCCAGCAGCTTAGTGTTCAATCAGCCCCAGCATTTT
TRBV6-2/TRBV6-3	many	NA	TRBJ1-1	CASSYGGEAFF	TGTGCCAGCAGTTACGGTGGGGAGGCTTTCTTT
TRBV6-1	many	NA	TRBJ1-1	CASSVRTPMNTEAFF	TGTGCCAGCAGTGTGAGGACACCTATGAACACTGAAGCTTTCTTT
TRBV20-1	many	NA	TRBJ1-6	CSARDGSHIYNSPLHF	TGCAGTGCTAGAGATGGGAGCCACATCTATAATTCACCCCTCCACTTT
TRBV7-2	NA	NA	TRBJ2-5	CASSSNPRETQYF	TGTGCCAGCAGCTCAAACCCGCGGGAGACCCAGTACTTC
TRBV18	few	TRBD1	TRBJ2-7	CASSPGQPFQYF	TGTGCCAGCTCGCCGGGACAGCCATTCCAGTACTTC
TRBV2	NA	NA	TRBJ1-1	CASREGVLQAFF	TGTGCCAGCAGAGAGGGAGTTTTACAAGCTTTCTTT
TRBV29-1	many	TRBD2	TRBJ2-3	CSVAHSGGRRDTQYF	TGCAGCGTTGCCCATAGCGGGGGTCGGCGGGATACGCAGTATTTT
TRBV6-6	few	NA	TRBJ1-5	CASSYSRGSQPQHF	TGTGCCAGCAGTTACTCGAGGGGGAGTCAGCCCCAGCATTTT
TRBV12-3/TRBV12-4	NA	NA	TRBJ2-1	CASSSGGGPYNEQFF	TGTGCCAGCAGTTCTGGCGGGGGCCCATACAATGAGCAGTTCTTC
TRBV10-3	few	TRBD1	TRBJ1-1	CATHRGGWDTEAFF	TGTGCCACTCACAGGGGCGGATGGGACACTGAAGCTTTCTTT
TRBV3-1	NA	NA	TRBJ2-3	CASGPRGGADTQYF	TGTGCCAGCGGGCCCCGGGGTGGGGCAGATACGCAGTATTTT
TRBV4-3	NA	NA	TRBJ1-1	CASSQELVGNTEAFF	TGCGCCAGCAGCCAAGAATTAGTCGGGAACACTGAAGCTTTCTTT
TRBV7-9	few	NA	TRBJ2-2	CASSMNYGELFF	TGTGCCAGCAGCATGAACTACGGGGAGCTGTTTTTT
TRBV7-9	few	NA	TRBJ2-5	CASSSRIAAPQETQYF	TGTGCCAGCAGCTCCCGGATAGCGGCCCCCCAAGAGACCCAGTACTTC
TRBV3-1	NA	NA	TRBJ2-5	CASSQDSDSVYQETQYF	TGTGCCAGCAGCCAAGATTCGGACAGTGTTTACCAAGAGACCCAGTACTTC
TRBV11-2	NA	TRBD2	TRBJ2-1	CASSLVGGLAGNEQFF	TGTGCCAGCAGCTTAGTTGGTGGACTAGCGGGGAATGAGCAGTTCTTC
TRBV18	NA	NA	TRBJ1-2	CASSRSDRPNYGYTF	TGTGCCAGCTCACGATCGGACAGACCTAACTATGGCTACACCTTC
TRBV7-2	few	TRBD2	TRBJ2-5	CASSLVSLAGAKTQETQYF	TGTGCCAGCAGCTTAGTTAGCCTAGCGGGGGCGAAGACCCAAGAGACCCAGTACTTC
TRBV4-3	few	NA	TRBJ1-6	CASSHGQNNSPLHF	TGCGCCAGCAGCCACGGACAAAATAATTCACCCCTCCACTTT
TRBV12-3/TRBV12-4	NA	NA	TRBJ1-2	CASSPQAGYTF	TGTGCCAGCAGTCCGCAGGCTGGCTACACCTTC